This TCR beta chain is drawn from a study of blood T cell repertoires in COVID-19. Original analysis: Amplification with reference gene primers provided the estimates of nucleated cell counts. Sequencing used immunoSEQ multiplex PCR; TCRdb keeps in-frame clones, though not all of them. From that table come the V and J calls and clone size; the DNA was used to work out D and trimming. The sample has some 200,000 clones, 70% to 90% seen once. This clonotype originated in a woman aged 60-70 years with COVID-19, enrolled during active disease. The sequenced material came from peripheral blood.

The CDR3 here is CASSERGQGDYGYTF. The CDR3 DNA follows: TGTGCCAGCAGTGAACGGGGACAGGGAGACTATGGCTACACCTTC. This rearrangement joins TRBV2 to TRBJ1-2; 9 nucleotides align to TRBD1. Germline V gene data show CDR1 as SNHLY and CDR2 as FYNNEI. The length of the CDR3 is 15 residues. With V trimmed by 2 bases and J by 3 bases, 4 bases remained unmatched.